The 21 T cell receptor beta chains given below trace back to one sample, sequenced in a study of cytomegalovirus exposure and HLA in healthy donors. With 60 Vbeta and 13 Jbeta primers, the PCR was carried out. Profiled with immunoSEQ multiplex PCR; TCRdb holds only in-frame clones, not every one. The sample has hundreds of thousands of clones; just over 75% are singletons. Sequencing used PBMCs. These receptors came from a man between 18 and 35 years old in good health and CMV-seronegative.

This clone occurred a few times. The chain is built from TRBV27 and TRBJ1-1; no reliable D call. V dropped 10 bases and J dropped 6 bases, with 12 bases sitting between them. CDR3 size: 11 residues. Germline loops: CDR1 MNHEY, CDR2 SMNVEV (reference sequence). CDR3 region: CATGTAAEAFF. CDR3 nucleotide sequence: TGTGCCACCGGAACAGCGGCTGAAGCTTTCTTT.

This rearrangement joins TRBV5-1 to TRBJ2-7; the match to TRBD2 covers 9 bases. V dropped 3 bases and J dropped 2; count of bases not matched to a gene: 3. This CDR3 is built from 14 residues. CDR1 and CDR2 (germline): SGHRS, YFSETQ. CDR3: CASSSWTSAYEQYF. CDR3 coding DNA: TGCGCCAGCAGCTCCTGGACTAGCGCCTACGAGCAGTACTTC. Looking up the rest from reference TRBV5-1 and TRBJ2-7 gives the full variable domain: KAGVTQTPRYLIKTRGQQVTLSCSPISGHRSVSWYQQTPGQGLQFLFEYFSETQRNKGNFPGRFSGRQFSNSRSEMNVSTLELGDSALYLCASSSWTSAYEQYFGPGTRLTVT.

The chain joins TRBV7-9 to TRBJ2-1; TRBD1 aligns across 9 bases. CDR1 and CDR2 (germline): SEHNR, FQNEAQ (reference sequence). The CDR3 has 16 residues. The J segment lost 8 bases and the V segment lost 4 bases, leaving 12 bases of the junction unmatched. CDR3 bases: TGTGCCAGCAGCTCCTCCCGGACAGGGGTTAAGTATGAGCAGTTCTTC. The encoded protein is CASSSSRTGVKYEQFF.

The chain has TRBV5-4 and TRBJ2-1; D is uncertain. The V and J ends lost 0 bases and 4 bases respectively, with 8 bases between them. This CDR3 is 14 amino acids long. Germline CDR1 is SGHNT and CDR2 is YYREEE (reference sequence). In nucleotides, the CDR3 is TGTGCCAGCAGCTTGGCCCAGGCTTACAATGAGCAGTTCTTC. Amino acids: CASSLAQAYNEQFF.

The chain employs TRBV19 and TRBJ2-7; 7 positions match TRBD1. Germline lookup yields CDR1 LNHDA and CDR2 SQIVND (reference sequence). The CDR3 covers 14 residues. V lost 5 bases, J lost 3 bases, and 7 bases stayed unmatched. The CDR3, as DNA: TGTGCCAGTAGTCTACAGGGGCTAGGCTACGAGCAGTACTTC. Translating gives CASSLQGLGYEQYF.

This chain uses TRBV2 with TRBJ1-4; unclear D gene. The V end lost 2 bases, the J end lost 5 bases, and 12 bases lay between the germline ends. This CDR3 is built from 15 residues. Germline loops: CDR1 SNHLY, CDR2 FYNNEI. CDR3 residues: CASSENRGGNEKLFF. CDR3 DNA sequence: TGTGCCAGCAGTGAAAACCGTGGAGGGAATGAAAAACTGTTTTTT.

The chain has TRBV6-5 and TRBJ1-4; TRBD1 might be the D (5 bases). Trimming took 4 bases from V and 6 from J, leaving 15 bases between them. This CDR3 has 15 amino acids. Germline V gene lookup returns CDR1 MNHEY and CDR2 SVGAGI. CDR3 sequence reads: CASSSRQLLHEKLFF. CDR3 in DNA: TGTGCCAGCAGTTCACGACAGCTACTTCATGAAAAACTGTTTTTT.

This clone was counted a single time. The chain carries TRBV2 and TRBJ2-7; 7 bases align to TRBD1. J lost 1 base, V lost 10 bases, and 10 bases had no gene match. The CDR3 has 14 residues. Germline loops: CDR1 SNHLY, CDR2 FYNNEI. CDR3 sequence: CATKTGQRSYEQYF. CDR3 DNA: TGTGCCACCAAGACGGGACAGCGTTCCTACGAGCAGTACTTC.

The V and J genes are TRBV7-6 and TRBJ1-3; D is uncertain. V lost 5 bases to trimming and J lost 0 bases, with 14 bases between them. The CDR3 sequence is 16 residues long. From germline, CDR1 is SGHVS and CDR2 FNYEAQ. The CDR3 region is CASSPPPLSSGNTIYF. The CDR3 nucleotides are TGTGCCAGCAGCCCCCCGCCTCTCAGCTCTGGAAACACCATATATTTT. Full variable domain (remainder filled in from reference TRBV7-6 and TRBJ1-3): GAGVSQSPRYKVTKRGQDVALRCDPISGHVSLYWYRQALGQGPEFLTYFNYEAQQDKSGLPNDRFSAERPEGSISTLTIQRTEQRDSAMYRCASSPPPLSSGNTIYFGEGSWLTVV.

This chain connects TRBV27 to TRBJ1-2, with a weak D call TRBD1 (6 bases). Trimming removed 2 bases at V and 4 bases at J, with 8 bases between. This CDR3 is 13 amino acids long. From germline, CDR1 is MNHEY and CDR2 SMNVEV (reference sequence). CDR3 region: CASSLRGSYGYTF. The CDR3 DNA reads TGTGCCAGCAGTTTAAGGGGGTCCTATGGCTACACCTTC.

The chain carries TRBV10-3 and TRBJ2-3, with 8 bases that match TRBD2. With V trimmed by 1 base and J by 8 bases, 11 bases remained unmatched. Germline values: CDR1 ENHRY, CDR2 SYGVKD. This CDR3 is 16 amino acids long. This CDR3 is CAISEWGLAGLGTQYF. The CDR3 DNA reads TGTGCCATCAGTGAGTGGGGTTTAGCGGGATTGGGTACGCAGTATTTT.

This clone appeared once. The J gene is TRBJ2-3, the V gene TRBV27; 8 bases are shared with TRBD2. Germline CDR1 MNHEY, CDR2 SMNVEV (reference sequence). The V and J ends lost 5 bases and 1 base, in that order; junction bases with no gene match: 5. CDR3 size: 15 residues. Written as DNA, the CDR3 is TGTGCCAGCAGTGCCCCGGGACTAGGCACAGATACGCAGTATTTT. As protein: CASSAPGLGTDTQYF.

The rearrangement uses TRBV6-5 and TRBJ1-2; the match to TRBD1 covers 8 bases. Germline CDR1 reads MNHEY; CDR2 reads SVGAGI. The CDR3 runs 14 residues. With V trimmed by 5 bases and J by 6 bases, 8 bases remained unmatched. This CDR3 reads CASSLDRAVDGYTF. The CDR3 DNA reads TGTGCCAGCAGTCTGGACAGGGCGGTGGATGGCTACACCTTC.

This rearrangement joins TRBV6-5 to TRBJ1-2; D is perhaps TRBD1 (6 bases). This CDR3 spans 13 amino acids. Germline V lookup: CDR1 MNHEY, CDR2 SVGAGI. The V and J ends lost 5 bases and 1 base respectively, with 8 bases between them. CDR3 sequence: CASSGGHNYGYTF. The CDR3 coding sequence is TGTGCCAGCAGTGGGGGACATAACTATGGCTACACCTTC.

This clone was detected once. V is TRBV5-1 and J is TRBJ2-5; TRBD1 matches 7 bases. The CDR3 is 17 residues long. Germline V gene lookup returns CDR1 SGHRS and CDR2 YFSETQ. The J segment lost 3 bases and the V segment lost 0 bases, leaving 11 bases of the junction unmatched. This CDR3 is CASSLAWDSADEETQYF. As DNA, the CDR3 is TGCGCCAGCAGCTTGGCGTGGGACAGCGCCGACGAAGAGACCCAGTACTTC.

This chain links TRBV30 with TRBJ1-1, with D possibly matching TRBD1 (5 bases). In germline, CDR1 is GTSNPN, CDR2 SVGIG (reference sequence). CDR3 length: 15 amino acids. Trimming pared 3 bases from V and 4 bases from J, leaving 18 bases between. The CDR3 DNA is TGTGCCTGGAGGAGATCAGGGAATCTTGGCACTGAAGCTTTCTTT. Its translation: CAWRRSGNLGTEAFF.

The chain has TRBV14 and TRBJ2-7, with 9 bases matching TRBD1. CDR1 and CDR2 from the germline V gene are SGHDN and FVKESK. This CDR3 is 14 amino acids long. V lost 5 bases and J lost 3; bases outside the gene matches: 5. For the CDR3, the DNA is TGTGCCAGCAGCATACAGGGGGCGCGCTACGAGCAGTACTTC. It is translated as CASSIQGARYEQYF.

J is TRBJ2-7 and V is TRBV28; a possible D gene is TRBD2 (5 bases). Germline values: CDR1 MDHEN, CDR2 SYDVKM. The CDR3 covers 15 residues. Trimming pared 5 bases from V and 0 bases from J, leaving 14 bases between. The CDR3 DNA is TGTGCCAGCAGTACCTTTGGGGAGAGCTCCTACGAGCAGTACTTC. Protein: CASSTFGESSYEQYF.

The rearrangement joins TRBV11-1 to TRBJ2-1, with TRBD1 as a possible D gene (6 bases). CDR1 is SGHAT and CDR2 is FQDESV in the germline V gene (reference sequence). The CDR3 covers 17 residues. V lost 1 base to trimming and J lost 3 bases, with 16 bases between them. The CDR3 nucleotides read TGTGCCAGCAGCTTAGAGCGGACGGGACATAACTACAATGAGCAGTTCTTC. It specifies CASSLERTGHNYNEQFF. Full variable domain (rest looked up from reference TRBV11-1 and TRBJ2-1): EAEVAQSPRYKITEKSQAVAFWCDPISGHATLYWYRQILGQGPELLVQFQDESVVDDSQLPKDRFSAERLKGVDSTLKIQPAELGDSAMYLCASSLERTGHNYNEQFFGPGTRLTVL.

V and J are TRBV6-5 and TRBJ1-4; D gene uncertain. Germline CDR1 is MNHEY and CDR2 is SVGAGI. V was cut by 5 bases and J by 2 bases, with 12 bases left in between. The CDR3 spans 15 residues. In DNA form, the CDR3 reads TGTGCCAGCAGTGGCCGTCTGGGCACTAATGAAAAACTGTTTTTT. Its translation: CASSGRLGTNEKLFF.

J is TRBJ1-2 and V is TRBV19; 7 nucleotides agree with TRBD1. The length of the CDR3 is 16 residues. Germline CDR1 LNHDA, CDR2 SQIVND (reference sequence). J lost 1 base, V lost 5 bases, and 10 bases had no gene match. The CDR3 sequence: CASSDLTGPFNYGYTF. DNA for the CDR3: TGTGCCAGTAGTGACCTGACAGGGCCTTTTAACTATGGCTACACCTTC.